This T cell receptor (beta chain) was documented in a study of T cell responses to AZD1222 COVID-19 vaccine. General study findings and limits: Reports indicate that nearly half of spike-specific TCRs are directed at unmutated variant regions.

Comments on this clone: Antigen specificity is unknown.

Per germline, CDR1 LNHDA and CDR2 SQIVND (reference sequence). Trimming shortened V by 6 bases and J by 5 bases, and 13 bases separated the two germline ends. This CDR3 is 13 amino acids long. The repertoire was sequenced with immunoSEQ multiplex PCR; TCRdb's copy has only in-frame clones and lacks some. The table shows 85,000 to 90,000 clones, with more than 75% occurring only once. This chain links TRBV19 with TRBJ1-2; a possible D gene is TRBD1 (6 bases). The TCR comes from an adult in good health. Sequenced material: peripheral blood, taken on day 0 of MenACWY control vaccination. CDR3 coding DNA: TGTGCCAGTAGCCCAGGGGCGGCATATGGCTACACCTTC. Its translation is CASSPGAAYGYTF.